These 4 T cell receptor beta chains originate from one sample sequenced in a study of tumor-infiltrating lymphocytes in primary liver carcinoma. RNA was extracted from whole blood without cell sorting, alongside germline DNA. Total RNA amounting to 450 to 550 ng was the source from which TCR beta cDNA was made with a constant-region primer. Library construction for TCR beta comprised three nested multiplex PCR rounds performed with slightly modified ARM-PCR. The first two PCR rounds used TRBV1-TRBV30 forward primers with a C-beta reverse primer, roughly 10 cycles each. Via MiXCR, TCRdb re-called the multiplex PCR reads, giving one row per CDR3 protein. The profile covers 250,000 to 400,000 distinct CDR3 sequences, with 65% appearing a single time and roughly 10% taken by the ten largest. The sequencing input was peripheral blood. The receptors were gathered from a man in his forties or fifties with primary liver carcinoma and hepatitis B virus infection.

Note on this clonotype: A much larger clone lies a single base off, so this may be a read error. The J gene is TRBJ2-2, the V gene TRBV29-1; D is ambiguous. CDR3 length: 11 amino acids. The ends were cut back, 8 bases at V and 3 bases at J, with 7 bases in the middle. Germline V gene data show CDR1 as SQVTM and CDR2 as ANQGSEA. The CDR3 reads CSTQHTGELFF. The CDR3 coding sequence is TGCAGCACTCAGCACACCGGGGAGCTGTTTTTT.

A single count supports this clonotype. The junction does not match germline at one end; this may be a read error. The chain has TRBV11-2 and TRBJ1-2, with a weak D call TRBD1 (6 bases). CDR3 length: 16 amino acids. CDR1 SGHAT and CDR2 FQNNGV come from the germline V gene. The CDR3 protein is CANSLDTGQGPYGYTF. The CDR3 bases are TGTGCCAACAGCTTAGATACGGGGCAGGGGCCCTATGGCTACACCTTC. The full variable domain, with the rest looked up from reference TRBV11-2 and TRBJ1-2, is EAGVAQSPRYKIIEKRQSVAFWCNPISGHATLYWYQQILGQGPKLLIQFQNNGVVDDSQLPKDRFSAERLKGVDSTLKIQPAKLEDSAVYLCANSLDTGQGPYGYTFGSGTRLTVV.

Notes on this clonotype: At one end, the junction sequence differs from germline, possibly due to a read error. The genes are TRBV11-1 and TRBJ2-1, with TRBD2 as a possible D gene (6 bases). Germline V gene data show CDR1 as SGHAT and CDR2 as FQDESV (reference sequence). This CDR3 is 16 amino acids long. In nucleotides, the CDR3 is TGCGCCAGCAGCCCCGTCGGGCTAGCGCTCTACTATGAGCAGTTCTTC. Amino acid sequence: CASSPVGLALYYEQFF.

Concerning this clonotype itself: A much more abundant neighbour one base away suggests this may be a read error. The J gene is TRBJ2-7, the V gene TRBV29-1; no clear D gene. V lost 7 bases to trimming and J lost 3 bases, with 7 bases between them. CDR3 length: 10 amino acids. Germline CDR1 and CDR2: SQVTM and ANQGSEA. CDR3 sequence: CSALDYEQYF. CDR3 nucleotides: TGCAGCGCTTTGGACTACGAGCAGTACTTC.